The 29 T cell receptor beta chains in this list originate from one sample, sequenced in a study of identifying expanded T cells in peripheral blood. Here immunoSEQ multiplex PCR was the method, and the copy in TCRdb shows in-frame clones only, minus some. The data contain around 95,000 clones, around nine tenths of them seen just once; the ten biggest clones take up less than 7%. Material for sequencing was blood. The receptors come from a person aged 18 to 70 in good health.

CDR3 bases: TGTGCCAGCAGTGACTGGACAGATTCGAACACTGAAGCTTTCTTT. Translating gives CASSDWTDSNTEAFF. The rearrangement links TRBV25-1 to TRBJ1-1; D possibly corresponds to TRBD1 (6 bases). This CDR3 is built from 15 residues. The germline V gene has CDR1 MGHDK and CDR2 SYGVNS. Trimming removed 3 bases from V and 1 base from J, with 12 bases in between.

The chain couples TRBV7-2 to TRBJ2-5; 8 positions match TRBD1. The CDR3 runs to 14 residues. Trimming took 4 bases from V and 3 from J; bases not matched to a gene: 4. Per germline, CDR1 SGHTA and CDR2 FQGNSA. CDR3 coding DNA: TGTGCCAGCAGCTCAGGGGGCGGGAAAGAGACCCAGTACTTC. Its protein is CASSSGGGKETQYF.

The CDR3 nucleotides are TGTGCCAGCAGCTTAAAGACAGGGCGGTACGAATCCTACGAGCAGTACTTC. Encoded protein: CASSLKTGRYESYEQYF. The chain combines TRBV11-2 with TRBJ2-7; TRBD1 agrees at 7 bases. Germline CDR1 SGHAT, CDR2 FQNNGV. The CDR3 covers 17 residues. The junction had 11 bases not matched to a gene; V was cut back by 2 bases and J by 1 base.

The genes are TRBV19 and TRBJ1-1; no firm D call. The CDR3 spans 15 residues. The V gene lost 2 bases and the J gene lost 0 bases, with 10 bases spanning the gap. Germline CDR1 and CDR2: LNHDA and SQIVND (reference sequence). The CDR3: CASSIIRELNTEAFF. As DNA, the CDR3 is TGTGCCAGTAGTATAATTCGAGAGTTGAACACTGAAGCTTTCTTT.

This CDR3 is CASRKRSGTQREEAFF. The CDR3 region has the DNA TGTGCAAGTCGCAAACGGTCCGGGACCCAACGGGAGGAAGCTTTCTTT. The V gene is TRBV12-2, the J gene TRBJ1-1. TRBV12-2 is classified as a pseudogene. The CDR3 runs 16 residues.

The genes are TRBV7-2 and TRBJ2-1; 11 bases align to TRBD2. CDR1 is SGHTA and CDR2 is FQGNSA in the germline V gene. The CDR3 extends over 15 amino acids. V shed 6 bases and J 6 bases; nucleotides not matched to a gene: 7. CDR3 nucleotide sequence: TGTGCCAGCAGGCAACCGGGACTAGCGGTCAATGAGCAGTTCTTC. It encodes CASRQPGLAVNEQFF.

The J gene is TRBJ2-7, the V gene TRBV7-6; 8 nucleotides agree with TRBD2. The CDR3 has 13 amino acids. Germline V gives CDR1 SGHVS, CDR2 FNYEAQ. V dropped 3 bases and J dropped 5; count of bases not matched to a gene: 3. The CDR3 loop is CASSFGGRHEQYF. Here the CDR3 DNA reads TGTGCCAGCAGCTTTGGCGGGAGGCACGAGCAGTACTTC.

This chain uses TRBV30 with TRBJ2-2; D is perhaps TRBD1 or TRBD2 (6 bases each). Germline V lookup: CDR1 GTSNPN, CDR2 SVGIG (reference sequence). The CDR3 loop spans 14 amino acids. V shed 0 bases and J shed 6 bases, with 11 bases lying between them. The CDR3 sequence: CAWSVGGSAGELFF. CDR3 DNA: TGTGCCTGGAGTGTAGGGGGGTCGGCCGGGGAGCTGTTTTTT.

V usage is TRBV19 and J usage is TRBJ1-6; 7 nucleotides align to TRBD1. The CDR3 contains 15 residues. V shed 7 bases and J 0 bases; nucleotides not matched to a gene: 3. In germline, CDR1 is LNHDA, CDR2 SQIVND (reference sequence). The CDR3 protein is CASKTGSSYNSPLHF. The DNA of the CDR3 is TGTGCCAGTAAGACAGGGAGCTCCTATAATTCACCCCTCCACTTT.

The chain combines TRBV6-5 with TRBJ2-7; TRBD1 aligns across 8 bases. Germline CDR1 is MNHEY and CDR2 is SVGAGI. The CDR3 has 14 amino acids. V dropped 6 bases and J dropped 5; count of bases not matched to a gene: 9. CDR3 amino acids: CASSDRGLKNEQYF. The CDR3 DNA is TGTGCCAGCAGCGACAGGGGTCTTAAGAACGAGCAGTACTTC.

This chain uses TRBV5-6 with TRBJ2-4; TRBD2 matches 8 bases. The CDR3 is made up of 15 amino acids. Germline trimming cut 3 bases from V and 1 base from J; bases unmatched to any gene: 3. The V gene's germline CDR1 is SGHDT and CDR2 YYEEEE. CDR3 sequence (DNA): TGTGCCAGCAGCTCAGCTAGCGGGGCCAAAAACATTCAGTACTTC. Protein sequence: CASSSASGAKNIQYF.

This sequence joins TRBV29-1 and TRBJ2-7; D gene uncertain. CDR1 is SQVTM, CDR2 ANQGSEA, per germline. The CDR3 has 12 residues. The V end was cut by 5 bases, the J end by 3 bases, with 11 bases between. The CDR3 sequence: CSVQLDDYEQYF. CDR3 in DNA: TGCAGCGTTCAACTTGATGACTACGAGCAGTACTTC.

This clone occurred a few times. The chain is built from TRBV30 and TRBJ1-1, with D possibly matching TRBD1 (5 bases). This CDR3 has 13 amino acids. Per germline, CDR1 GTSNPN and CDR2 SVGIG (reference sequence). V was trimmed by 1 base and J by 1 base, leaving 7 bases between them. DNA for the CDR3: TGTGCCTGGAGTGAAGGGGAGAACACTGAAGCTTTCTTT. It yields the protein CAWSEGENTEAFF. Full variable domain (remainder filled in from reference TRBV30 and TRBJ1-1): SQTIHQWPATLVQPVGSPLSLECTVEGTSNPNLYWYRQAAGRGLQLLFYSVGIGQISSEVPQNLSASRPQDRQFILSSKKLLLSDSGFYLCAWSEGENTEAFFGQGTRLTVV.

V and J are TRBV11-3 and TRBJ2-1; 11 nucleotides align to TRBD2. Looked up from germline, CDR1 is SGHNT and CDR2 is YENEEA. The CDR3 is made up of 17 amino acids. The trim removed 4 bases at V and 5 bases at J, leaving 10 bases unmatched. CDR3 loop: CASSSAYSGLADNEQFF. CDR3 sequence (DNA): TGTGCCAGCAGCTCGGCCTATTCGGGACTAGCGGACAATGAGCAGTTCTTC.

The J gene is TRBJ2-7, the V gene TRBV5-1; possible D gene TRBD1, 6 bases. Trimming removed 5 bases at V and 2 bases at J, with 14 bases between. The CDR3 loop spans 14 amino acids. The germline V gene has CDR1 SGHRS and CDR2 YFSETQ. The CDR3 DNA follows: TGCGCCAGCAGTTTACGCAGGGGTCCCTACGAGCAGTACTTC. Translated: CASSLRRGPYEQYF.

The rearrangement joins TRBV30 to TRBJ1-1; D remains unclear. Trimming took off 5 bases at V and 7 bases at J, with 14 bases between the two ends. The CDR3 has 12 residues. Looked up from germline, CDR1 is GTSNPN and CDR2 is SVGIG (reference sequence). CDR3 sequence (DNA): TGTGCCTGGGAATCCTCCGCTGGTGAAGCTTTCTTT. This gives the protein CAWESSAGEAFF.

The table lists this clone with a few counts. The chain carries TRBV5-4 and TRBJ1-2; 7 nucleotides align to TRBD1. The CDR3 spans 12 residues. V gave up 4 bases and J gave up 8 bases; unmatched junction bases: 5. Germline values: CDR1 SGHNT, CDR2 YYREEE (reference sequence). The CDR3 loop is CASSATGVGYTF. The CDR3, as DNA: TGTGCCAGCAGCGCAACAGGGGTCGGCTACACCTTC.

This chain links TRBV7-6 with TRBJ2-2; a possible D gene is TRBD2 (7 bases). The CDR3 has 14 residues. CDR1 and CDR2 (germline): SGHVS, FNYEAQ. V dropped 4 bases and J dropped 7 bases, with 13 bases sitting between them. CDR3 bases: TGTGCCAGCAGCTCCGGGGGGCCGGGCGGGGAGCTGTTTTTT. It specifies CASSSGGPGGELFF.

The chain joins TRBV2 to TRBJ2-1; D gene ambiguous. Trimming cost V 1 base and J 0 bases, with 7 bases left between them. The CDR3 has 15 residues. The germline V gene encodes CDR1 SNHLY and CDR2 FYNNEI. The CDR3 nucleotides are TGTGCCAGCAGTGAAGGGTCAGGCTCCTACAATGAGCAGTTCTTC. Translation: CASSEGSGSYNEQFF.

The J gene is TRBJ2-2, the V gene TRBV5-4, with 7 bases matching TRBD1. CDR1 and CDR2 from the germline V gene are SGHNT and YYREEE (reference sequence). Unmatched junction bases numbered 7, after V lost 4 bases and J lost 7 bases. This CDR3 contains 14 residues. The CDR3, as DNA: TGTGCCAGCAGCAACGAGGGGGCCGGCGGGGAGCTGTTTTTT. It encodes CASSNEGAGGELFF.

The chain links TRBV11-2 to TRBJ1-5; D gene uncertain. The CDR3 totals 15 residues. V dropped 0 bases and J dropped 1 base, with 7 bases sitting between them. Germline lookup yields CDR1 SGHAT and CDR2 FQNNGV. CDR3 DNA sequence: TGTGCCAGCAGCTTAGATCTTGGCAGCAATCAGCCCCAGCATTTT. It yields the protein CASSLDLGSNQPQHF.

This chain uses TRBV5-1 with TRBJ2-3; 9 bases are shared with TRBD2. V was clipped by 2 bases and J by 5 bases; unmatched bases: 0. The CDR3 spans 13 residues. From germline, CDR1 is SGHRS and CDR2 YFSETQ. The DNA for the CDR3 is TGCGCCAGCAGCTTAGCGGGAGGAGATACGCAGTATTTT. It encodes CASSLAGGDTQYF.

This chain connects TRBV7-9 to TRBJ2-7; D gene unclear. V was shortened by 3 bases and J by 7 bases, with 7 bases between the two germline ends. CDR3 length: 11 residues. In germline, CDR1 is SEHNR, CDR2 FQNEAQ (reference sequence). For the CDR3, the DNA is TGTGCCAGCAGCTTTCAGGTGGAGCAGTACTTC. Its protein product is CASSFQVEQYF.

The gene calls are TRBV5-1 and TRBJ2-5, with TRBD2 as a possible D gene (5 bases). The germline CDR1 and CDR2 sequences are SGHRS and YFSETQ. Trimming took off 4 bases at V and 3 bases at J, with 16 bases between the two ends. CDR3 length equals 15 residues. The CDR3 protein is CASSLRPPGKETQYF. DNA of the CDR3: TGCGCCAGCAGCCTACGACCCCCGGGGAAAGAGACCCAGTACTTC.

The chain couples TRBV18 to TRBJ2-3; no definite D call. The CDR3 loop spans 12 amino acids. Germline-derived CDR1 and CDR2 are KGHSH and LQKENI. V lost 4 bases and J lost 5, with 7 bases in between. CDR3 coding DNA: TGTGCCAGCTCACACACGGAAGATACGCAGTATTTT. It codes for CASSHTEDTQYF.

The chain carries TRBV15 and TRBJ1-4; 10 nucleotides match TRBD1. CDR1 and CDR2 from the germline V gene are LNHNV and YYDKDF (reference sequence). The CDR3 spans 18 residues. V lost 5 bases, J lost 3 bases, and 12 bases stayed unmatched. CDR3 bases: TGTGCCACCAGCGGAGGACAGGGGGTAGAGAACCCTAATGAAAAACTGTTTTTT. This translates into CATSGGQGVENPNEKLFF. Complete variable domain (other parts from reference TRBV15 and TRBJ1-4): DAMVIQNPRYQVTQFGKPVTLSCSQTLNHNVMYWYQQKSSQAPKLLFHYYDKDFNNEADTPDNFQSRRPNTSFCFLDIRSPGLGDTAMYLCATSGGQGVENPNEKLFFGSGTQLSVL.

The chain carries TRBV15 and TRBJ1-4, with 11 nucleotides matching TRBD1. CDR3 size: 14 residues. The germline V gene has CDR1 LNHNV and CDR2 YYDKDF (reference sequence). V dropped 3 bases and J dropped 6; count of bases not matched to a gene: 0. For the CDR3, the DNA is TGTGCCACCAGCAGGGACAGGGGGCATGAAAAACTGTTTTTT. It encodes CATSRDRGHEKLFF.

The chain combines TRBV11-3 with TRBJ2-3, with D perhaps being TRBD1 or TRBD2 (5 bases each). The CDR3 totals 16 residues. Trimming stripped 1 base from V and 0 bases from J, with 11 bases between. Germline CDR1 and CDR2: SGHNT and YENEEA. CDR3 DNA sequence: TGTGCCAGCAGCTTAGGTCGGGACCATAGCACAGATACGCAGTATTTT. Translation: CASSLGRDHSTDTQYF.

The chain employs TRBV7-2 and TRBJ2-1; D is uncertain. V was shortened by 1 base and J by 4 bases, with 5 bases between the two germline ends. Germline values: CDR1 SGHTA, CDR2 FQGNSA. The CDR3 runs to 13 residues. The DNA for the CDR3 is TGTGCCAGCAGCTTAGGGACGTACAATGAGCAGTTCTTC. This encodes CASSLGTYNEQFF.